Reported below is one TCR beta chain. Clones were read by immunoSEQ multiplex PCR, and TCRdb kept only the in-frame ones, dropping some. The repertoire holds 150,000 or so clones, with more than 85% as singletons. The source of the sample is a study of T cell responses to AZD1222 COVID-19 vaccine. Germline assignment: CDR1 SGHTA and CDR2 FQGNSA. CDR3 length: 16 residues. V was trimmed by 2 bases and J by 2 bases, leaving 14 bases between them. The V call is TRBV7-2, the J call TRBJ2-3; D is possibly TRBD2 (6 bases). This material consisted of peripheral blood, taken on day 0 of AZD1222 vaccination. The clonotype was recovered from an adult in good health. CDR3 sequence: CASSLKVGGYTDTQYF. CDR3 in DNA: TGTGCCAGCAGCTTAAAGGTGGGGGGATACACAGATACGCAGTATTTT.